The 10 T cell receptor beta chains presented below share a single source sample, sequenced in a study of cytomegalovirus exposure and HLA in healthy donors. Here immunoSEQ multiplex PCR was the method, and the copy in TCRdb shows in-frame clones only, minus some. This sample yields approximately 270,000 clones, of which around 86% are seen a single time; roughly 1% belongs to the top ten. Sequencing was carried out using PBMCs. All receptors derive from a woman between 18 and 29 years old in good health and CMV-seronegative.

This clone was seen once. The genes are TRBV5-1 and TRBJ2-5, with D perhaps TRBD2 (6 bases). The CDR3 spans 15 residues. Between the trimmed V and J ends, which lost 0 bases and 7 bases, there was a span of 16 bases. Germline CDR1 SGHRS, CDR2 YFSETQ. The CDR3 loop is CASSLGSSDGGTQYF. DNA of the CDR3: TGCGCCAGCAGCTTGGGATCGTCGGACGGGGGGACCCAGTACTTC.

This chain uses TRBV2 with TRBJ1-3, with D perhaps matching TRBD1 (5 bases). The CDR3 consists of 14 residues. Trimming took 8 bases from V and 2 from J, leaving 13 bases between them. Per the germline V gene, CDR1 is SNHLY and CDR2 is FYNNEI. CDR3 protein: CASAPGGAGNTIYF. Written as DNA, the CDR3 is TGTGCCAGCGCCCCCGGGGGGGCTGGAAACACCATATATTTT.

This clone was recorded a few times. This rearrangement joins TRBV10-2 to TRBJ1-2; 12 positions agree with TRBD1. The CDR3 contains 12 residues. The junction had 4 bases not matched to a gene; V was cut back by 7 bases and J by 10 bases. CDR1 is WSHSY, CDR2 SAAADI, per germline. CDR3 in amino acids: CASKPGQGAYTF. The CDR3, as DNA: TGCGCCAGCAAGCCGGGACAGGGGGCCTACACCTTC.

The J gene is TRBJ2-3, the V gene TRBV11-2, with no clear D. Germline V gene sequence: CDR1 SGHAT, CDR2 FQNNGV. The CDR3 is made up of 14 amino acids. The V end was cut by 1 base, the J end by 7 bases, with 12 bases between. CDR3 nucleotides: TGTGCCAGCAGCTTAGCAGCTAGAGCAAATACGCAGTATTTT. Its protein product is CASSLAARANTQYF.

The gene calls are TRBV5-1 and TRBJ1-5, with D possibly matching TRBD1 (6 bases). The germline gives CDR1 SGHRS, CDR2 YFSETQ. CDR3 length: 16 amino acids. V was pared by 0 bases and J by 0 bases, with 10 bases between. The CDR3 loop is CASSLGQDLSNQPQHF. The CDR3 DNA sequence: TGCGCCAGCAGCTTGGGACAGGATCTTAGCAATCAGCCCCAGCATTTT.

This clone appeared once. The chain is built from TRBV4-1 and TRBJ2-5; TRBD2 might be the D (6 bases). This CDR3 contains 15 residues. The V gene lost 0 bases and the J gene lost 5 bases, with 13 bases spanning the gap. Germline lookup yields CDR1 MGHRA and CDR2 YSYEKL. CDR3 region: CASSQEGREGETQYF. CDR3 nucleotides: TGCGCCAGCAGCCAAGAGGGGCGGGAAGGGGAGACCCAGTACTTC.

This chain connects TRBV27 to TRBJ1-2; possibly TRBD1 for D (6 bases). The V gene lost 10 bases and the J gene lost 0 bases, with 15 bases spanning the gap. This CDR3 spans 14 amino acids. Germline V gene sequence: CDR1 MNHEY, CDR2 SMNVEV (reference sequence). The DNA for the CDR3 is TGTGCCACCGAGATCAGGGGAGCTAACTATGGCTACACCTTC. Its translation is CATEIRGANYGYTF.

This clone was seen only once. In DNA form, the CDR3 reads TGTGCCAGCAGCACCCGACAGGGCTCAAATGAAAAACTGTTTTTT. Its protein is CASSTRQGSNEKLFF. The J gene is TRBJ1-4, the V gene TRBV7-2, with 7 bases matching TRBD1. This CDR3 contains 15 residues. Germline V gene sequence: CDR1 SGHTA, CDR2 FQGNSA. Trimming cost V 5 bases and J 5 bases; bases outside gene matches: 8.

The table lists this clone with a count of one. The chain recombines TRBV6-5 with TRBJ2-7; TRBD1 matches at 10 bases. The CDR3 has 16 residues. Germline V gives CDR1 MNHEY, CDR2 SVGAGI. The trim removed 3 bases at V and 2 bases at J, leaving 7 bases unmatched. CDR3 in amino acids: CASSYSGTGDPYEQYF. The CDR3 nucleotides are TGTGCCAGCAGTTATTCCGGGACAGGGGACCCCTACGAGCAGTACTTC.

The CDR3 region has the DNA TGTGCCTGGAGCGCCAGTCCCAGGGGCGGCTACACCTTC. Protein product: CAWSASPRGGYTF. The chain employs TRBV30 and TRBJ1-2; possible D gene TRBD1, 6 bases. Trimming removed 3 bases from V and 8 bases from J, with 16 bases in between. This CDR3 spans 13 amino acids. CDR1 GTSNPN and CDR2 SVGIG come from the germline V gene (reference sequence).